The next 11 T cell receptor beta chains were all read from a single sample in a study of CD8+ T cells in alopecia areata. The treatment: oral pan-JAK inhibitor, 5-10 mg twice daily. Sequencing relied on a cDNA template that was reverse transcribed from extracted RNA. TCRdb's table, derived via immunoSEQ multiplex PCR, lists solely in-frame clones and lacks some. The sample lists some 88,000 clones; around 40% were seen once. Sequenced material: CD8+ T cells sorted from blood, taken at week 24, from a patient treated with tofacitinib. These receptors originate from a human donor with alopecia areata.

Only a few counts were recorded for this clone. This chain connects TRBV4-3 to TRBJ2-7, with no clear D. Germline V gene lookup returns CDR1 LGHNA and CDR2 YSLEER. This CDR3 is 13 amino acids long. Trimming cost V 5 bases and J 1 base, with 9 bases left between them. CDR3 loop: CASSVGQSYEQYF. In nucleotides, the CDR3 is TGCGCCAGCAGCGTCGGGCAGTCCTACGAGCAGTACTTC.

V usage is TRBV15 and J usage is TRBJ2-5; D is unresolved. Germline V gene lookup returns CDR1 LNHNV and CDR2 YYDKDF (reference sequence). The CDR3 is 17 amino acids. Trimming stripped 3 bases from V and 1 base from J, with 18 bases between. The CDR3 sequence is CATSSRSVGVGQETQYF. As DNA, the CDR3 is TGTGCCACCAGCAGTAGGTCCGTTGGGGTCGGCCAAGAGACCCAGTACTTC.

The chain combines TRBV11-2 with TRBJ2-1; the D is unclear. There are 16 residues in the CDR3. Germline V gives CDR1 SGHAT, CDR2 FQNNGV. Trimming removed 2 bases at V and 7 bases at J, with 18 bases between. CDR3 coding DNA: TGTGCCAGCAGCTTATACGGCGTGGGAAGCATGAATGAGCAGTTCTTC. It codes for CASSLYGVGSMNEQFF.

The chain is built from TRBV5-8 and TRBJ2-5, with D tentatively TRBD2 (7 bases). Germline CDR1 and CDR2: SGHTS and YDEGEE. There are 16 residues in the CDR3. V was trimmed by 1 base and J by 5 bases, leaving 18 bases between them. CDR3 protein: CASSLSLYGGLETQYF. DNA for the CDR3: TGTGCCAGCAGCTTGTCCCTATACGGGGGGCTGGAGACCCAGTACTTC. Using reference TRBV5-8 and TRBJ2-5 for the parts outside the CDR3, the full variable domain is EAGVTQSPTHLIKTRGQQATLRCSPISGHTSVYWYQQALGLGLQFLLWYDEGEERNRGNFPPRFSGRQFPNYSSELNVNALELEDSALYLCASSLSLYGGLETQYFGPGTRLLVL.

The chain employs TRBV7-9 and TRBJ2-7; D remains unclear. The length of the CDR3 is 11 residues. V lost 2 bases and J 5 bases, leaving 4 bases between the germline ends. Germline V lookup: CDR1 SEHNR, CDR2 FQNEAQ (reference sequence). The DNA of the CDR3 is TGTGCCAGCAGCTTAAAGGACGAGCAGTACTTC. Its translation: CASSLKDEQYF.

The rearrangement links TRBV4-2 to TRBJ2-7; 9 nucleotides line up with TRBD2. The V gene's germline CDR1 is LGHNA and CDR2 YNFKEQ. V was pared by 1 base and J by 3 bases, with 7 bases of the junction left unmatched. The CDR3 sequence is 16 residues long. CDR3 sequence (DNA): TGTGCCAGCAGCCAAGTTAGCGGGGGTCTTGTCTACGAGCAGTACTTC. Translating gives CASSQVSGGLVYEQYF.

The CDR3 DNA sequence: TGTGCCAGCAGCGCCTCAGGGTCCGGCAATCAGCCCCAGCATTTT. Translated, it gives CASSASGSGNQPQHF. The chain carries TRBV9 and TRBJ1-5; TRBD1 is a possible D gene (5 bases). CDR3 size: 15 residues. V dropped 3 bases and J dropped 2 bases, with 12 bases sitting between them. Germline-derived CDR1 and CDR2 are SGDLS and YYNGEE.

This rearrangement joins TRBV7-9 to TRBJ2-3; 7 positions agree with TRBD2. Germline CDR1 SEHNR, CDR2 FQNEAQ (reference sequence). The CDR3 length is 16 residues. V dropped 6 bases and J dropped 6; count of bases not matched to a gene: 15. CDR3 bases: TGTGCCAGCAGTCCTACGAGCGGGGTTCAGGTGGATACGCAGTATTTT. This translates into CASSPTSGVQVDTQYF.

The chain uses TRBV5-1 and TRBJ2-3; 9 nucleotides line up with TRBD2. There are 18 residues in the CDR3. V gave up 3 bases and J gave up 1 base; unmatched junction bases: 12. Germline V gene data show CDR1 as SGHRS and CDR2 as YFSETQ. The CDR3 loop is CASSWSGRKEEGTDTQYF. The CDR3 nucleotides are TGCGCCAGCAGCTGGAGCGGGAGGAAGGAGGAGGGCACAGATACGCAGTATTTT.

The chain joins TRBV6-5 to TRBJ1-2; D gene ambiguous. The V gene's germline CDR1 is MNHEY and CDR2 SVGAGI. The CDR3 has 13 amino acids. V gave up 6 bases and J gave up 4 bases, with 12 bases separating them. DNA of the CDR3: TGTGCCAGCAGACCGGACGGACTCTATGGCTACACCTTC. Its translation is CASRPDGLYGYTF.

In this sample, this clone turned up a few times. The chain couples TRBV11-2 to TRBJ2-5, with 7 bases matching TRBD2. Germline V gives CDR1 SGHAT, CDR2 FQNNGV. The CDR3 covers 14 residues. V lost 5 bases and J lost 1; bases outside the gene matches: 4. CDR3 nucleotide sequence: TGTGCCAGCAGCCCCGGGAGGCCCCAAGAGACCCAGTACTTC. Encoded protein: CASSPGRPQETQYF.